This passage covers 3 T cell receptor beta chains from one sample sequenced in a study of CD8 T cells in Susac syndrome (dated by TCRdb to between 2017 and 2020). The library was generated by the immunoSEQ multiplex PCR assay. RNA was extracted using the RNeasy kit, and about 0.45 to 1 ug of the RNA was reverse transcribed with random hexamers. TCRdb redid the processing of the public reads, applying fastp at Q25 and MiXCR, and retained in-frame beta chains. Entries are consolidated by CDR3 protein sequence, retaining the most common genes and DNA. Here the sample has under 150,000 distinct CDR3 sequences; over 85% occur a single time. The biggest ten clones account for 0.25% to 0.3% of the sample. The sequenced sample consisted of CD8+ T cells from PBMCs. These receptors were obtained from a human donor in good health.

This rearrangement joins TRBV30 to TRBJ2-7, with TRBD1 matching 8 bases. The CDR3 is 14 residues long. With V trimmed by 2 bases and J by 4 bases, 7 bases remained unmatched. From germline, CDR1 is GTSNPN and CDR2 SVGIG (reference sequence). This CDR3 is CAWSQGTGLYEQYF. In DNA, the CDR3 is TGTGCCTGGAGTCAAGGGACAGGACTTTACGAGCAGTACTTC.

The CDR3 sequence is CASSTGAMNTEAFF. CDR3 bases: TGTGCCAGCAGCACCGGGGCCATGAACACTGAAGCTTTCTTT. The V gene is TRBV7-9, the J gene TRBJ1-1; the D gene is possibly TRBD1 (5 bases). Germline V CDR1 and CDR2: SEHNR, FQNEAQ (reference sequence). This CDR3 is built from 14 residues. The V gene lost 5 bases and the J gene lost 0 bases, with 10 bases spanning the gap.

The chain combines TRBV2 with TRBJ1-1, with 7 bases lining up with TRBD1. The germline CDR1 and CDR2 sequences are SNHLY and FYNNEI. This CDR3 contains 13 residues. With V trimmed by 9 bases and J by 2 bases, 6 bases remained unmatched. CDR3 residues: CARHRTGNTEAFF. CDR3 DNA: TGTGCCAGGCACCGGACAGGAAACACTGAAGCTTTCTTT.